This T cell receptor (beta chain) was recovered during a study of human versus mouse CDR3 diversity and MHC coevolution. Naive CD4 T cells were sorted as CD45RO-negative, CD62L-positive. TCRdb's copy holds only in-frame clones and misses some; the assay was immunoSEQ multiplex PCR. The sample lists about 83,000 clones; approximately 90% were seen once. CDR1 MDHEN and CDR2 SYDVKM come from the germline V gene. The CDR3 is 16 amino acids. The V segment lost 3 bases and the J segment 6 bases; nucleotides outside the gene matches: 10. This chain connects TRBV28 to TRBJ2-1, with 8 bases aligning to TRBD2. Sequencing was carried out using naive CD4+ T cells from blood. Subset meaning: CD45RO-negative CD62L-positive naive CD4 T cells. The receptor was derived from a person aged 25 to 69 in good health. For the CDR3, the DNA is TGTGCCAGCAGTTTGGTCGGAACGGGGGGGCTCAATGAGCAGTTCTTC. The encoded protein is CASSLVGTGGLNEQFF. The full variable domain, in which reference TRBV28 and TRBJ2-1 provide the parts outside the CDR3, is DVKVTQSSRYLVKRTGEKVFLECVQDMDHENMFWYRQDPGLGLRLIYFSYDVKMKEKGDIPEGYSVSREKKERFSLILESASTNQTSMYLCASSLVGTGGLNEQFFGPGTRLTVL.